This T cell receptor (beta chain) is from a study of graft-versus-host responses after intestinal transplantation. In the study overall: For two to four years after anti-thymocyte globulin induction, all recipients took tacrolimus and steroids.

The source of post-transplant bone marrow was the posterior iliac crest or another site. This table comes from immunoSEQ multiplex PCR, and its TCRdb copy is limited to in-frame clones, with some not included. The sample holds tens of thousands of clones, just under 95% seen once. The sequencing used bone marrow, collected roughly 110 weeks after intestinal transplantation. This TCR came from a human patient who received an intestinal transplant, so some T cells may come from the graft donor.

CDR3 in amino acids: CASSPYTTGYTEAFF. Here the CDR3 DNA reads TGTGCCAGCTCACCTTATACCACCGGGTACACTGAAGCTTTCTTT. The chain employs TRBV18 and TRBJ1-1; no clear D. Germline V gives CDR1 KGHSH, CDR2 LQKENI. This CDR3 has 15 amino acids. V dropped 3 bases and J dropped 3 bases, with 14 bases sitting between them.